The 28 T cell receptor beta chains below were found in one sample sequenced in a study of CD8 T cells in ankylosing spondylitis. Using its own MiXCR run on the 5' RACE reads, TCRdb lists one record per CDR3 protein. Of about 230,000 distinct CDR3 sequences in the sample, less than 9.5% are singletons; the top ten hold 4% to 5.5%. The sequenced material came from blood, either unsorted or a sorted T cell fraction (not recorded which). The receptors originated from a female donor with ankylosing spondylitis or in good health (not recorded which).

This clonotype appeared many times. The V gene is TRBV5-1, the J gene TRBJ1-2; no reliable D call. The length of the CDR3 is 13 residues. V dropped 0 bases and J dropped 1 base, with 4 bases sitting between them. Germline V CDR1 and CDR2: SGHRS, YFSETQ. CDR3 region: CASSLDSNYGYTF. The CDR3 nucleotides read TGCGCCAGCAGCTTGGATAGTAACTATGGCTACACCTTC. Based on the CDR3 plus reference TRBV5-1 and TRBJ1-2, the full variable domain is KAGVTQTPRYLIKTRGQQVTLSCSPISGHRSVSWYQQTPGQGLQFLFEYFSETQRNKGNFPGRFSGRQFSNSRSEMNVSTLELGDSALYLCASSLDSNYGYTFGSGTRLTVV.

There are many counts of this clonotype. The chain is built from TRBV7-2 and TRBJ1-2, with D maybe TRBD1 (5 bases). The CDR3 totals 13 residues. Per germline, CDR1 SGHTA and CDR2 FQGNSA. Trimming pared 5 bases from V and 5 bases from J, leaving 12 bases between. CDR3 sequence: CASSLGVGYGYTF. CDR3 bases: TGTGCCAGCAGCCTAGGGGTCGGATATGGCTACACCTTC.

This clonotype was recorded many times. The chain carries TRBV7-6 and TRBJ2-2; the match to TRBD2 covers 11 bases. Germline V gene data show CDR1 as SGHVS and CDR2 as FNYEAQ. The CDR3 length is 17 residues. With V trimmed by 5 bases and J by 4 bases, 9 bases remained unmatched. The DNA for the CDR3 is TGTGCCAGCAGCCCAATAGCGGGAGGGCGGTCCACCGGGGAGCTGTTTTTT. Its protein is CASSPIAGGRSTGELFF.

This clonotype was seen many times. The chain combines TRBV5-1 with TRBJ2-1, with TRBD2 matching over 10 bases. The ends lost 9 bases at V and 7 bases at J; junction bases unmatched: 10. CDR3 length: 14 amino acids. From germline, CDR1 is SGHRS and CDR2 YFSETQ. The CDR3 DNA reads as TGCGCCACCCAGGGAGCGGGAGGGGATAATGAGCAGTTCTTC. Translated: CATQGAGGDNEQFF.

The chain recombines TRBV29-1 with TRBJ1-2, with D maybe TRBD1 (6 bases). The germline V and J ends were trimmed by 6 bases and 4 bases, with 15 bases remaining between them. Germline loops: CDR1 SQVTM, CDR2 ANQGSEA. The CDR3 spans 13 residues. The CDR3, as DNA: TGCAGCGTCAAGGGGGGGCCTGTCTATGGCTACACCTTC. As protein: CSVKGGPVYGYTF.

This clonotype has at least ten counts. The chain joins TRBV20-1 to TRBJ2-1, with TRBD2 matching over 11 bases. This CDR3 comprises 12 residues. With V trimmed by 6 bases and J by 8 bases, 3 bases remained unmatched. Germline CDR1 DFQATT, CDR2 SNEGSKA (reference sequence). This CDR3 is CSAPLAGDEQFF. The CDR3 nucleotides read TGCAGTGCCCCACTAGCGGGAGATGAGCAGTTCTTC.

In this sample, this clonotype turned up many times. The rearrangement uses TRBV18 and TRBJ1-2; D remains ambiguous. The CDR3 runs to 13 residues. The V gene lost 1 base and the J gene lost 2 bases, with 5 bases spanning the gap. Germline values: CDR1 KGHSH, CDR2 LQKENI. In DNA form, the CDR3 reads TGTGCCAGCTCACCACAGGAGAACTATGGCTACACCTTC. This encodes CASSPQENYGYTF.

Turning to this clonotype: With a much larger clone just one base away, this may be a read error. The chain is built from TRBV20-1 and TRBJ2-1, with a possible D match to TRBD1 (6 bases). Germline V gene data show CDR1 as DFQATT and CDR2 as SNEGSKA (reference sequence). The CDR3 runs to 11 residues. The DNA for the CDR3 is TGCTGTGCTTCCGACAGGAATGAGCAGTTCTTC. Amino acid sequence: CCASDRNEQFF.

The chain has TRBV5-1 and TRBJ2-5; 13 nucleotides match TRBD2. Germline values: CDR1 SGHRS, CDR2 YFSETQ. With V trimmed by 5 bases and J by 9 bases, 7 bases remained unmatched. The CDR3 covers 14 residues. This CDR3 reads CASRTSGRSKAQYF. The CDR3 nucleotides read TGCGCCAGCAGGACTAGCGGGAGGAGTAAGGCCCAGTACTTC.

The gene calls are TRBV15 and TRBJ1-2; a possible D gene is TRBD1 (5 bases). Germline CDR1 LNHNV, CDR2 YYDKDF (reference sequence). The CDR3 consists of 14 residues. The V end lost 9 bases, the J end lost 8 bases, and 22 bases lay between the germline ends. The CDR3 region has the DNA TGTGCCACAACCCTCCAGGGCCCTTCCCCGGGCTACACCTTC. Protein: CATTLQGPSPGYTF.

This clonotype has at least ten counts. CDR3 nucleotide sequence: TGCAGTGCCACCCTGCCAGGGGACTACGAGCAGTACTTC. Translated: CSATLPGDYEQYF. This rearrangement joins TRBV20-1 to TRBJ2-7; the D gene is possibly TRBD1 (6 bases). V lost 6 bases, J lost 3 bases, and 15 bases lay in between. The CDR3 is 13 residues long. Germline V gene data show CDR1 as DFQATT and CDR2 as SNEGSKA (reference sequence).

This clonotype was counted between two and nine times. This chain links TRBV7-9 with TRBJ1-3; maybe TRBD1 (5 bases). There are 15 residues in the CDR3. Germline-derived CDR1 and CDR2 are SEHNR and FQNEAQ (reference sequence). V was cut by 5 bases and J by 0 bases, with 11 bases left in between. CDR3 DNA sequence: TGTGCCAGCAGCACGGACATTCCCTCTGGAAACACCATATATTTT. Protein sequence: CASSTDIPSGNTIYF.

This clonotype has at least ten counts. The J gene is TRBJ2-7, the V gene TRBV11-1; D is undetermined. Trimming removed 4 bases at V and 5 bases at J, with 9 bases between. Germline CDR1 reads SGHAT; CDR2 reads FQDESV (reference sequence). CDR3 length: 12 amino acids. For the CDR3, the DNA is TGTGCCAGCAGCTCTACCGGGCACGAGCAGTACTTC. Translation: CASSSTGHEQYF.

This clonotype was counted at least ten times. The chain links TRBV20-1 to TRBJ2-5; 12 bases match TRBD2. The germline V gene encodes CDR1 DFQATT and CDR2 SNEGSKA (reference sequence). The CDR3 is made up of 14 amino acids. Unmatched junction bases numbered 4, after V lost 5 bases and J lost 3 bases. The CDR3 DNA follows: TGCAGTGCTCGGACTAGCGGGATTGAAGAGACCCAGTACTTC. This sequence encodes CSARTSGIEETQYF.

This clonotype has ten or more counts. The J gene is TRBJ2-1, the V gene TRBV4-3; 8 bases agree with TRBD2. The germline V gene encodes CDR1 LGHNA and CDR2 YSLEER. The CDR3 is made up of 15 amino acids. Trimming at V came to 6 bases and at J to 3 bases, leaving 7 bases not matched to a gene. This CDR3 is CASRHGLAGYNEQFF. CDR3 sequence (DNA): TGCGCCAGCAGGCACGGGCTAGCGGGCTACAATGAGCAGTTCTTC.

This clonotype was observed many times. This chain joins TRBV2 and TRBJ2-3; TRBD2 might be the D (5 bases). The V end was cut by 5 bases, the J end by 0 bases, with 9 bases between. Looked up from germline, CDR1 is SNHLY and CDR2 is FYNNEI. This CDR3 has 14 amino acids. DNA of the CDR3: TGTGCCAGCAGTTGGAGCGGAAGCACAGATACGCAGTATTTT. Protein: CASSWSGSTDTQYF.

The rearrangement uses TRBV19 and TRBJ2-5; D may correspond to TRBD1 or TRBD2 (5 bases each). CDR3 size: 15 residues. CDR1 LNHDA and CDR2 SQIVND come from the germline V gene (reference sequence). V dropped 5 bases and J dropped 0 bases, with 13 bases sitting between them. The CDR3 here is CASSPEWGYQETQYF. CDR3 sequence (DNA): TGTGCCAGTAGTCCGGAATGGGGGTACCAAGAGACCCAGTACTTC.

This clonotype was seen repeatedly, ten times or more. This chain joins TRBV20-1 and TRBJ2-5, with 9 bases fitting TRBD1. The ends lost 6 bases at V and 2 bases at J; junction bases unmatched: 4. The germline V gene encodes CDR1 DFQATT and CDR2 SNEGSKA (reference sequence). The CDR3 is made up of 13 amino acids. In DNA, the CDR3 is TGCAGTGCCCTGGACAGGGGACAAGAGACCCAGTACTTC. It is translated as CSALDRGQETQYF.

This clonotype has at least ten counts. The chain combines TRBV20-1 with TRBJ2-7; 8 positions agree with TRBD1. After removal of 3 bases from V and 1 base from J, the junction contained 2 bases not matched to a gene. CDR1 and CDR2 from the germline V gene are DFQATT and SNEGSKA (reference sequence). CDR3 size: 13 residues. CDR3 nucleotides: TGCAGTGCTAGGGACAGGGAATCCTACGAGCAGTACTTC. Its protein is CSARDRESYEQYF.

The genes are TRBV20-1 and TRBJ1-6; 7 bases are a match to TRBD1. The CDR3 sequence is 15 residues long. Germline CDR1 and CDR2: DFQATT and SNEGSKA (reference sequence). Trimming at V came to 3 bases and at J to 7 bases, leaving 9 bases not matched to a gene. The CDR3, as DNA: TGCAGTGCTAGCCCCGTCGAAGGGGGCAATTCACCCCTCCACTTT. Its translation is CSASPVEGGNSPLHF.

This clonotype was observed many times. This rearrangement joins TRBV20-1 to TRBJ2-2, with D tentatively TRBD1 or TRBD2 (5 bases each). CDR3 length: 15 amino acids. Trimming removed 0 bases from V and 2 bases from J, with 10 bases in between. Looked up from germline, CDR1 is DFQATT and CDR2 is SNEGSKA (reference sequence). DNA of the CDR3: TGCAGTGCTAGAGACACCGGGACCAACACCGGGGAGCTGTTTTTT. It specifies CSARDTGTNTGELFF.

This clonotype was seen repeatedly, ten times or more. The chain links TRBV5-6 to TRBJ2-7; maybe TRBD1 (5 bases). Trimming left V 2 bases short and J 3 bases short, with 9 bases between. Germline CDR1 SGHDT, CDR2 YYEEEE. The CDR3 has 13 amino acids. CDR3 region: CASSFGHRYEQYF. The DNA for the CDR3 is TGTGCCAGCAGCTTTGGACACCGCTACGAGCAGTACTTC.

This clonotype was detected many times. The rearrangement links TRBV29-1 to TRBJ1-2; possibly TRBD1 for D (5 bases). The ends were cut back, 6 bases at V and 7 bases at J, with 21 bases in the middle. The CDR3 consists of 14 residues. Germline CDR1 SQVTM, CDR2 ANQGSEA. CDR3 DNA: TGCAGCGTCCTTCCCGGGCCAGGGTTTAGTGGCTACACCTTC. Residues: CSVLPGPGFSGYTF.

As DNA, the CDR3 is TGTGCCAGCAGCTTAGTACTCAGCTCCTACAATGAGCAGTTCTTC. Its protein product is CASSLVLSSYNEQFF. This chain uses TRBV7-2 with TRBJ2-1, with D hard to call. Trimming pared 1 base from V and 0 bases from J, leaving 7 bases between. The germline CDR1 and CDR2 sequences are SGHTA and FQGNSA. The CDR3 extends over 15 amino acids. Based on the CDR3 plus reference TRBV7-2 and TRBJ2-1, the full variable domain is GAGVSQSPSNKVTEKGKDVELRCDPISGHTALYWYRQSLGQGLEFLIYFQGNSAPDKSGLPSDRFSAERTGGSVSTLTIQRTQQEDSAVYLCASSLVLSSYNEQFFGPGTRLTVL.

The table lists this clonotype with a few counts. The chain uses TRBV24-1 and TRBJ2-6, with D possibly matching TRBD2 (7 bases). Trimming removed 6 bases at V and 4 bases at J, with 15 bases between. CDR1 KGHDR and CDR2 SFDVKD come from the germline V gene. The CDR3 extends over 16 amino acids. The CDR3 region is CATSPGGAEGANVLTF. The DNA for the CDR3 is TGTGCCACCAGTCCGGGGGGCGCGGAAGGGGCCAACGTCCTGACTTTC.

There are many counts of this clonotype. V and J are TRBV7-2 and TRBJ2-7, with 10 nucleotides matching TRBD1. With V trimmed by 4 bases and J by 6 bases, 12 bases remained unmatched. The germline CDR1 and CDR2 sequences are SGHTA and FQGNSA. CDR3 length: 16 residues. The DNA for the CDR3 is TGTGCCAGCAGCTCATCACCCCTGGACAGGGGGGGCGAGCAGTACTTC. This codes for CASSSSPLDRGGEQYF.

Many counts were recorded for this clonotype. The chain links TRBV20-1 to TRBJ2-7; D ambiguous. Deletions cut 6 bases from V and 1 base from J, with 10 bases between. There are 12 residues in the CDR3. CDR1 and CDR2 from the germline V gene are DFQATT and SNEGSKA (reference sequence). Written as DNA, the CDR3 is TGCAGTGCCAACCGGGTTTCCTACGAGCAGTACTTC. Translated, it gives CSANRVSYEQYF.

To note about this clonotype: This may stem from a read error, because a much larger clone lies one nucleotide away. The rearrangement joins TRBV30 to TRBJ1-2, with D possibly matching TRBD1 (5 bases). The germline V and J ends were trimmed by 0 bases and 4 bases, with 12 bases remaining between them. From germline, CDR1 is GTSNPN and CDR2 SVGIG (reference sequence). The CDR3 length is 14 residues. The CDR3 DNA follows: TGTGCCTGGAGTGTTTCCAGGGTCGGCTATGGCTACACCTTC. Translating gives CAWSVSRVGYGYTF.